The source of this TCR beta chain is a study of T cell clonality in common variable immunodeficiency. Study-level results: TCRbeta clonality was increased in CVID versus healthy controls. In common variable immunodeficiency, TCR beta chains reportedly carried fewer deletions and N-nucleotide insertions.

The protocol was immunoSEQ multiplex PCR, while the TCRdb copy is restricted to in-frame clones and leaves out a portion. The repertoire consists of approximately 37,000 clones, none detected only once. This clone was picked up many times. The target antigen is unknown. The read stops 3 residues short of the end of the CDR3; the missing end is completed from the germline J gene. J gave up 4 bases and V 6 bases, and 5 bases lay outside the gene matches. The CDR3 spans 13 residues. Per germline, CDR1 SGHTA and CDR2 FQGTGA. This clonotype was obtained from a person aged 18 to 75 in good health. The sequencing sample was made of peripheral blood mononuclear cells. The chain recombines TRBV7-3 with TRBJ1-1; 7 nucleotides line up with TRBD1. The CDR3 is CASSNRGGTEAFF. The covered CDR3 bases are TGTGCCAGCAGTAACAGGGGTGGCACTGAA.